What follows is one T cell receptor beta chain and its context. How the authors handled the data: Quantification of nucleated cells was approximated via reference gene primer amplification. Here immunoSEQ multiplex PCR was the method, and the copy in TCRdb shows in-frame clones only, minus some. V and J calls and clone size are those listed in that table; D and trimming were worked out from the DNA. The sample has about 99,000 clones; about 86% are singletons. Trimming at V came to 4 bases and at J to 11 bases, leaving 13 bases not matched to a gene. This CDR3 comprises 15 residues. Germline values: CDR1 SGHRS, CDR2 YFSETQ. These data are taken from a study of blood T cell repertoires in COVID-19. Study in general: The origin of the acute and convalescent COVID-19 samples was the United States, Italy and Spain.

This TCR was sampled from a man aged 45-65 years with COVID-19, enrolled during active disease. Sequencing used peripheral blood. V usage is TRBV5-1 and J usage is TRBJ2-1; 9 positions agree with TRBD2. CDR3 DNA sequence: TGCGCCAGCAGCCCTGGGAGTAGCGGGGGCCGGAAGCAGTTCTTC. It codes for CASSPGSSGGRKQFF. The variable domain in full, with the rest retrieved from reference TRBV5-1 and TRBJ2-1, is KAGVTQTPRYLIKTRGQQVTLSCSPISGHRSVSWYQQTPGQGLQFLFEYFSETQRNKGNFPGRFSGRQFSNSRSEMNVSTLELGDSALYLCASSPGSSGGRKQFFGPGTRLTVL.